Listed here are 29 T cell receptor beta chains from one sample, sequenced in a study of shared clonotypes between healthy human individuals. Only in-frame clones appear in the TCRdb table, and some are missing; sequencing was by immunoSEQ multiplex PCR. The sample records about 2.5 million clones, less than 95% being singletons. The sample taken for sequencing was naive CD4+ T cells from PBMCs. The subset: CD45RA+ positively selected. These receptors originate from a man younger than 35 in good health. Some clones in this sample may be carry-over from other donors' samples.

V gene TRBV7-3 combines with J gene TRBJ2-2, with D tentatively TRBD1 (6 bases). Germline V gene data show CDR1 as SGHTA and CDR2 as FQGTGA. There are 14 residues in the CDR3. Trimming left V 2 bases short and J 6 bases short, with 10 bases between. CDR3 in amino acids: CASSLSGEAGELFF. CDR3 bases: TGTGCCAGCAGCTTATCAGGGGAAGCCGGGGAGCTGTTTTTT.

The J gene is TRBJ1-3, the V gene TRBV10-3, with 7 bases identical to TRBD1. The CDR3 contains 12 residues. CDR1 is ENHRY and CDR2 is SYGVKD in the germline V gene. The V segment lost 6 bases and the J segment 9 bases; nucleotides outside the gene matches: 5. The DNA for the CDR3 is TGTGCCATCAGAGAAGGGGGCGGCACCATATATTTT. It encodes CAIREGGGTIYF.

The chain combines TRBV5-4 with TRBJ2-1; a possible D gene is TRBD2 (6 bases). Germline V CDR1 and CDR2: SGHNT, YYREEE (reference sequence). The CDR3 loop spans 14 amino acids. V lost 0 bases and J 8 bases, leaving 12 bases between the germline ends. CDR3 protein: CASSLEGLDDEQFF. The CDR3 DNA reads as TGTGCCAGCAGCTTGGAGGGACTCGACGATGAGCAGTTCTTC.

This chain links TRBV28 with TRBJ2-7; 10 nucleotides line up with TRBD2. There are 15 residues in the CDR3. Germline V CDR1 and CDR2: MDHEN, SYDVKM. V was clipped by 3 bases and J by 5 bases; unmatched bases: 7. In DNA, the CDR3 is TGTGCCAGCAGTTTGAGGGCTAGCGGGAGAGACGAGCAGTACTTC. Its protein is CASSLRASGRDEQYF.

The chain has TRBV29-1 and TRBJ1-2, with 8 bases matching TRBD1. The CDR3 contains 13 residues. V trimming: 5 bases; J trimming: 7 bases; junction bases outside the gene matches: 9. The germline CDR1 and CDR2 sequences are SQVTM and ANQGSEA. The CDR3 bases are TGCAGCGTTAAGCCGGACAGGGTTGTTGGCTACACCTTC. Translation: CSVKPDRVVGYTF.

In this sample, this clone turned up once. The same CDR3 arises from other DNA sequences in this sample as well. This chain joins TRBV18 and TRBJ2-5; 7 bases map to TRBD1. The CDR3 is 14 amino acids. After removal of 2 bases from V and 2 bases from J, the junction contained 2 bases not matched to a gene. The germline V gene encodes CDR1 KGHSH and CDR2 LQKENI. The CDR3 region is CASSPIRGQETQYF. CDR3 DNA: TGTGCCAGCTCACCAATCAGGGGGCAAGAGACCCAGTACTTC.

This chain links TRBV5-4 with TRBJ2-7; TRBD1 agrees at 8 bases. V lost 2 bases to trimming and J lost 0 bases; unmatched junction nucleotides: 4. The CDR3 covers 15 residues. Germline CDR1 reads SGHNT; CDR2 reads YYREEE (reference sequence). CDR3 DNA sequence: TGTGCCAGCAGCTTACAGGGGGTTCCCTCCTACGAGCAGTACTTC. It yields the protein CASSLQGVPSYEQYF. The variable domain in full, completed from reference TRBV5-4 and TRBJ2-7, reads ETGVTQSPTHLIKTRGQQVTLRCSSQSGHNTVSWYQQALGQGPQFIFQYYREEENGRGNFPPRFSGLQFPNYSSELNVNALELDDSALYLCASSLQGVPSYEQYFGPGTRLTVT.

The chain couples TRBV19 to TRBJ1-5; D remains unclear. Germline V gene data show CDR1 as LNHDA and CDR2 as SQIVND (reference sequence). This CDR3 has 14 residues. V lost 7 bases and J lost 6, with 16 bases in between. CDR3 bases: TGTGCCAGTACCGCCTATGCGGGAGCTCAGCCCCAGCATTTT. Encoded protein: CASTAYAGAQPQHF.

This clone has a single count. The V call is TRBV14, the J call TRBJ2-6; 9 bases are shared with TRBD1. The germline gives CDR1 SGHDN, CDR2 FVKESK. The CDR3 spans 16 residues. The J segment lost 4 bases and the V segment lost 4 bases, leaving 5 bases of the junction unmatched. CDR3 sequence (DNA): TGTGCCAGCAGCCGCCGGACAGGGGCCGGGGCCAACGTCCTGACTTTC. Translating it yields CASSRRTGAGANVLTF. Drawing the rest from reference TRBV14 and TRBJ2-6, the complete variable domain is EAGVTQFPSHSVIEKGQTVTLRCDPISGHDNLYWYRRVMGKEIKFLLHFVKESKQDESGMPNNRFLAERTGGTYSTLKVQPAELEDSGVYFCASSRRTGAGANVLTFGAGSRLTVL.

The V gene is TRBV29-1, the J gene TRBJ1-3; no clear D gene. Germline lookup yields CDR1 SQVTM and CDR2 ANQGSEA. The CDR3 has 13 amino acids. The V and J ends lost 4 bases and 2 bases respectively, with 9 bases between them. CDR3 protein: CSVGLTTGNTIYF. CDR3 DNA sequence: TGCAGCGTTGGTCTTACAACTGGAAACACCATATATTTT.

The chain carries TRBV11-3 and TRBJ2-3; 9 nucleotides line up with TRBD2. V trimming: 5 bases; J trimming: 0 bases; junction bases outside the gene matches: 6. There are 16 residues in the CDR3. Germline assignment: CDR1 SGHNT and CDR2 YENEEA. CDR3 DNA: TGTGCCAGCAGCATCGGACTAGCGCTAAGCACAGATACGCAGTATTTT. Residues: CASSIGLALSTDTQYF.

V usage is TRBV11-3 and J usage is TRBJ2-2; 8 nucleotides line up with TRBD2. Trimming cost V 4 bases and J 3 bases; bases outside gene matches: 7. Germline CDR1 is SGHNT and CDR2 is YENEEA. The CDR3 is 16 residues long. The CDR3 loop is CASSSGGATYTGELFF. In DNA, the CDR3 is TGTGCCAGCAGCTCCGGGGGGGCCACATACACCGGGGAGCTGTTTTTT. The full variable domain, rest sourced from reference TRBV11-3 and TRBJ2-2, is EAGVVQSPRYKIIEKKQPVAFWCNPISGHNTLYWYLQNLGQGPELLIRYENEEAVDDSQLPKDRFSAERLKGVDSTLKIQPAELGDSAVYLCASSSGGATYTGELFFGEGSRLTVL.

The V call is TRBV29-1, the J call TRBJ2-3; 13 bases match TRBD2. Germline CDR1 SQVTM, CDR2 ANQGSEA. This CDR3 has 14 amino acids. The CDR3 DNA sequence: TGCAGTCCTGGACTAGCGGGAGCTGAAGATACGCAGTATTTT. Translated: CSPGLAGAEDTQYF.

The rearrangement uses TRBV30 and TRBJ2-5; 10 bases align to TRBD1. Germline loops: CDR1 GTSNPN, CDR2 SVGIG (reference sequence). With 2 bases clipped from V and 4 bases from J, the junction kept 4 bases outside the gene matches. This CDR3 is built from 14 residues. CDR3 region: CAWSRRDRGETQYF. The CDR3 DNA is TGTGCCTGGAGTCGCCGGGACAGGGGAGAGACCCAGTACTTC.

The chain couples TRBV2 to TRBJ1-1; D gene uncertain. Germline V CDR1 and CDR2: SNHLY, FYNNEI. The V and J ends lost 6 bases and 1 base respectively, with 15 bases between them. This CDR3 region has 15 residues. The CDR3 here is CASRAGPYPNTEAFF. DNA for the CDR3: TGTGCCAGCAGGGCCGGGCCTTATCCGAACACTGAAGCTTTCTTT.

V gene TRBV7-3 combines with J gene TRBJ2-6; D call uncertain. CDR3 length: 15 amino acids. The germline gives CDR1 SGHTA, CDR2 FQGTGA. The V and J ends lost 2 bases and 2 bases respectively, with 7 bases between them. CDR3: CASSLHAAGANVLTF. Written as DNA, the CDR3 is TGTGCCAGCAGCTTACATGCAGCTGGGGCCAACGTCCTGACTTTC.

In nucleotides, the CDR3 is TGTGCCAGCAGTGACGGCCCAGGACGTGGAAACACCATATATTTT. It yields the protein CASSDGPGRGNTIYF. The chain has TRBV2 and TRBJ1-3; D is undetermined. V lost 3 bases and J 3 bases, leaving 12 bases between the germline ends. Germline CDR1 and CDR2: SNHLY and FYNNEI. The CDR3 spans 15 residues.

The chain recombines TRBV28 with TRBJ2-6; tentatively, D is TRBD1 (5 bases). From germline, CDR1 is MDHEN and CDR2 SYDVKM. The CDR3 loop spans 17 amino acids. V was cut by 2 bases and J by 0 bases, with 11 bases left in between. CDR3 DNA: TGTGCCAGCAGTTTAAGGGGTCTGCTCTCTGGGGCCAACGTCCTGACTTTC. Its protein is CASSLRGLLSGANVLTF.

The CDR3 DNA reads as TGTGCCAGCAGCCCGGGACAGGGGGCTAGGGATGAGCAGTTCTTC. This gives the protein CASSPGQGARDEQFF. The chain joins TRBV9 to TRBJ2-1; 12 bases line up with TRBD1. The germline V gene encodes CDR1 SGDLS and CDR2 YYNGEE. The ends lost 4 bases at V and 8 bases at J; junction bases unmatched: 7. The CDR3 covers 15 residues.

The chain recombines TRBV6-5 with TRBJ2-5; TRBD1 might be the D (6 bases). CDR3 size: 13 residues. CDR1 is MNHEY and CDR2 is SVGAGI in the germline V gene. V lost 6 bases to trimming and J lost 2 bases, with 10 bases between them. The CDR3 sequence is CASRQGVQETQYF. CDR3 nucleotide sequence: TGTGCCAGCAGACAGGGTGTTCAAGAGACCCAGTACTTC.

The CDR3 here is CASSLGVVGTQYF. In nucleotides, the CDR3 is TGTGCCAGCAGCTTAGGAGTGGTTGGGACCCAGTACTTC. The V gene is TRBV7-2, the J gene TRBJ2-5; D is uncertain. From germline, CDR1 is SGHTA and CDR2 FQGNSA. With 1 base removed from V and 7 bases from J, the gap between germline ends came to 10 bases. CDR3 length: 13 residues.

This sequence joins TRBV9 and TRBJ1-3; D perhaps matches TRBD1 (5 bases). Germline V CDR1 and CDR2: SGDLS, YYNGEE. This CDR3 has 17 residues. Trimming left V 4 bases short and J 1 base short, with 18 bases between. The CDR3 DNA is TGTGCCAGCAGCTTGGGACTCGGACGTACTTCTGGAAACACCATATATTTT. Translated: CASSLGLGRTSGNTIYF.

V and J are TRBV4-1 and TRBJ1-2, with 10 nucleotides matching TRBD1. CDR3 length: 17 residues. J lost 2 bases, V lost 1 base, and 7 bases had no gene match. In germline, CDR1 is MGHRA, CDR2 YSYEKL. This CDR3 reads CASSQGQGASGNYGYTF. As DNA, the CDR3 is TGCGCCAGCAGCCAAGGACAGGGGGCCTCGGGGAACTATGGCTACACCTTC.

The chain employs TRBV6-1 and TRBJ2-7; no reliable D call. Germline V gene data show CDR1 as MNHNS and CDR2 as SASEGT. V lost 2 bases to trimming and J lost 4 bases, with 9 bases between them. This CDR3 region has 13 residues. Written as DNA, the CDR3 is TGTGCCAGCAGTGAACGACTCTTTTACGAGCAGTACTTC. It codes for CASSERLFYEQYF.

The rearrangement joins TRBV7-2 to TRBJ2-7; 9 nucleotides agree with TRBD2. With V trimmed by 5 bases and J by 7 bases, 18 bases remained unmatched. CDR1 SGHTA and CDR2 FQGNSA come from the germline V gene. The length of the CDR3 is 17 residues. CDR3: CASSPPDGLAGLGEQYF. The CDR3 DNA follows: TGTGCCAGCAGCCCCCCTGACGGCCTAGCGGGGTTAGGGGAGCAGTACTTC.

The V and J genes are TRBV29-1 and TRBJ2-3, with D perhaps given as TRBD1 or TRBD2 (5 bases each). CDR1 SQVTM and CDR2 ANQGSEA come from the germline V gene. This CDR3 has 14 amino acids. V was clipped by 7 bases and J by 0 bases, with 14 bases between them. The CDR3 is CSAKTGTSTDTQYF. The DNA for the CDR3 is TGCAGCGCTAAGACGGGGACGAGCACAGATACGCAGTATTTT.

The V call is TRBV5-6, the J call TRBJ1-5; TRBD1 is a possible D gene (6 bases). Trimming took off 2 bases at V and 5 bases at J, with 11 bases between the two ends. CDR1 is SGHDT, CDR2 YYEEEE, per germline. The CDR3 contains 14 residues. Written as DNA, the CDR3 is TGTGCCAGCAGCTTACAGGGCGGCTATCAGCCCCAGCATTTT. Translation gives CASSLQGGYQPQHF.

The chain has TRBV5-1 and TRBJ1-1; a weak D match, TRBD1 (6 bases). Trimming took 3 bases from V and 5 from J, leaving 14 bases between them. CDR3 length: 14 amino acids. Germline lookup yields CDR1 SGHRS and CDR2 YFSETQ. CDR3 region: CASSSTGMETEAFF. The CDR3 DNA is TGCGCCAGCAGCTCCACAGGGATGGAAACTGAAGCTTTCTTT.

This sequence joins TRBV29-1 and TRBJ2-7, with D maybe TRBD1 (6 bases). CDR1 SQVTM and CDR2 ANQGSEA come from the germline V gene. This CDR3 region has 12 residues. Between the trimmed V and J ends, which lost 3 bases and 5 bases, there was a span of 11 bases. CDR3 region: CSVESRGDEQYF. The DNA of the CDR3 is TGCAGCGTTGAGTCCAGGGGAGACGAGCAGTACTTC.